A single sample gave rise to the 19 T cell receptor beta chains below, sequenced in a study of cytomegalovirus exposure and HLA in healthy donors listed by TCRdb under 2017. Library creation used the immunoSEQ multiplex PCR assay. A mixture of 60 forward primers for TCR Vbeta segments and 13 reverse primers for TCR Jbeta segments was used in the multiplex PCR. TCRdb's version of the immuneACCESS table is confined to in-frame rearrangements and falls short of the full clone set. An unresolved V gene accounts for under half of the shortfall where checked; the remainder is of unknown origin. The table for this sample lists some 130,000 clones; more than 70% of them were counted only once. The top ten clonotypes cover less than 1.5% of the sample. Material: PBMCs. The receptor set was obtained from a male donor in good health and CMV-seropositive.

The chain is built from TRBV11-3 and TRBJ2-7; 8 nucleotides align to TRBD1. V was clipped by 5 bases and J by 2 bases; unmatched bases: 8. There are 15 residues in the CDR3. From germline, CDR1 is SGHNT and CDR2 YENEEA. As DNA, the CDR3 is TGTGCCAGCAGCACAGGGGGACAGGCCACCTACGAGCAGTACTTC. Protein sequence: CASSTGGQATYEQYF.

This clone was seen a single time. The chain has TRBV2 and TRBJ1-1, with D possibly being TRBD1 (5 bases). Trimming pared 5 bases from V and 12 bases from J, leaving 13 bases between. This CDR3 region has 11 residues. In germline, CDR1 is SNHLY, CDR2 FYNNEI. CDR3 residues: CASSTREVPFF. The CDR3 coding sequence is TGTGCCAGCAGTACCAGGGAGGTTCCTTTCTTT. Filled out from reference TRBV2 and TRBJ1-1, the complete variable domain reads EPEVTQTPSHQVTQMGQEVILRCVPISNHLYFYWYRQILGQKVEFLVSFYNNEISEKSEIFDDQFSVERPDGSNFTLKIRSTKLEDSAMYFCASSTREVPFFGQGTRLTVV.

A word on this clone: A single base separates this from a much larger clone, so it may be a read error. CDR3 residues: CAWNRLTYNEHFF. As DNA, the CDR3 is TGTGCCTGGAACAGGTTAACCTACAATGAGCACTTCTTC. The rearrangement uses TRBV30 and TRBJ2-1, with D perhaps matching TRBD1 (5 bases). The CDR3 length is 13 residues. Germline CDR1 reads GTSNPN; CDR2 reads SVGIG (reference sequence).

The chain joins TRBV7-9 to TRBJ2-5; 8 nucleotides agree with TRBD2. The germline gives CDR1 SEHNR, CDR2 FQNEAQ (reference sequence). The CDR3 spans 15 residues. V shed 5 bases and J 5 bases; nucleotides not matched to a gene: 10. In DNA, the CDR3 is TGTGCCAGCAGCCCGTTAGCGGGACTGATTGAGACCCAGTACTTC. This sequence encodes CASSPLAGLIETQYF.

The chain carries TRBV6-1 and TRBJ2-2; the match to TRBD2 covers 9 bases. Germline lookup yields CDR1 MNHNS and CDR2 SASEGT. V gave up 1 base and J gave up 9 bases; unmatched junction bases: 3. This CDR3 is built from 14 residues. CDR3 protein: CASSEDAGGRELFF. CDR3 sequence (DNA): TGTGCCAGCAGTGAAGATGCGGGAGGGCGGGAGCTGTTTTTT.

This chain connects TRBV6-6 to TRBJ1-5, with 8 bases fitting TRBD1. V lost 2 bases and J lost 7; bases outside the gene matches: 4. Germline V CDR1 and CDR2: MNHNY, SVGAGI (reference sequence). This CDR3 comprises 14 residues. CDR3 DNA: TGTGCCAGCAGTTACGGACAGGGCACCCAGCCCCAGCATTTT. Its translation: CASSYGQGTQPQHF.

The chain has TRBV6-1 and TRBJ1-1, with 9 bases fitting TRBD1. The CDR3 runs 15 residues. Looked up from germline, CDR1 is MNHNS and CDR2 is SASEGT. Trimming cost V 2 bases and J 1 base; bases outside gene matches: 2. For the CDR3, the DNA is TGTGCCAGCAGTGAACCGGGACAGGGGAACACTGAAGCTTTCTTT. This encodes CASSEPGQGNTEAFF.

The V call is TRBV5-4, the J call TRBJ1-4, with 10 bases identical to TRBD1. The CDR3 totals 16 residues. The germline gives CDR1 SGHNT, CDR2 YYREEE (reference sequence). The junction had 10 bases not matched to a gene; V was cut back by 3 bases and J by 8 bases. CDR3 sequence: CASSSGFGTGVEKLFF. DNA of the CDR3: TGTGCCAGCAGCTCGGGATTCGGGACAGGGGTAGAAAAACTGTTTTTT. Variable domain in full (rest from reference TRBV5-4 and TRBJ1-4): ETGVTQSPTHLIKTRGQQVTLRCSSQSGHNTVSWYQQALGQGPQFIFQYYREEENGRGNFPPRFSGLQFPNYSSELNVNALELDDSALYLCASSSGFGTGVEKLFFGSGTQLSVL.

The rearrangement uses TRBV5-6 and TRBJ2-7; 7 bases map to TRBD2. CDR3 length: 16 residues. J gave up 0 bases and V 4 bases, and 10 bases lay outside the gene matches. CDR1 is SGHDT, CDR2 YYEEEE, per germline. The CDR3 sequence: CASSVTSALSSYEQYF. CDR3 DNA: TGTGCCAGCAGCGTCACTAGCGCCCTTAGCTCCTACGAGCAGTACTTC.

This clone came up a few times. The gene calls are TRBV6-6 and TRBJ2-1; possible D gene TRBD2, 6 bases. CDR1 MNHNY and CDR2 SVGAGI come from the germline V gene (reference sequence). The ends were cut back, 7 bases at V and 8 bases at J, with 18 bases in the middle. This CDR3 is 14 amino acids long. The CDR3 bases are TGTGCCAGCATCCCAGCGCAGGGAGGCGATGAGCAGTTCTTC. Translating gives CASIPAQGGDEQFF.

CDR3 nucleotides: TGCGCCAGCAGCTTGTACCGGACAAGTCAGCCCCAGCATTTT. The encoded protein is CASSLYRTSQPQHF. This chain joins TRBV5-1 and TRBJ1-5, with D perhaps matching TRBD1 (5 bases). This CDR3 region has 14 residues. The V gene's germline CDR1 is SGHRS and CDR2 YFSETQ. V shed 1 base and J shed 6 bases, with 11 bases lying between them.

CDR3 nucleotide sequence: TGTGCCAGCAGCTTTATATGGACTAGCGGGAAAAACGAGCAGTACTTC. This codes for CASSFIWTSGKNEQYF. The chain uses TRBV7-3 and TRBJ2-7; 12 bases are shared with TRBD2. The ends lost 3 bases at V and 5 bases at J; junction bases unmatched: 8. Germline V gene sequence: CDR1 SGHTA, CDR2 FQGTGA. The length of the CDR3 is 16 residues.

This chain links TRBV6-6 with TRBJ1-1; the match to TRBD1 covers 7 bases. The CDR3 covers 15 residues. The V gene end was trimmed by 6 bases and the J gene end by 3 bases; junction bases not matched to a gene: 10. CDR1 MNHNY and CDR2 SVGAGI come from the germline V gene (reference sequence). DNA for the CDR3: TGTGCCAGCAGGCATGCACAGGGGAAATACACTGAAGCTTTCTTT. Its translation: CASRHAQGKYTEAFF.

V and J are TRBV20-1 and TRBJ1-2; 7 nucleotides line up with TRBD1. Germline-derived CDR1 and CDR2 are DFQATT and SNEGSKA (reference sequence). CDR3 length: 10 residues. The CDR3 region is CRTGCCGYTF. The CDR3 DNA follows: TGCAGGACAGGGTGTTGCGGCTACACCTTC.

J is TRBJ2-1 and V is TRBV7-9; 7 bases map to TRBD2. J was trimmed by 2 bases and V by 7 bases; bases with no gene match: 17. Germline assignment: CDR1 SEHNR and CDR2 FQNEAQ (reference sequence). This CDR3 contains 18 residues. CDR3 sequence (DNA): TGTGCCAGCATCTACACGGGGGGTGGCGGGACCACCTACAATGAGCAGTTCTTC. This translates into CASIYTGGGGTTYNEQFF.

The chain links TRBV11-3 to TRBJ1-1, with 7 nucleotides matching TRBD1. This CDR3 comprises 14 residues. Germline CDR1 SGHNT, CDR2 YENEEA. The J segment lost 2 bases and the V segment lost 4 bases, leaving 4 bases of the junction unmatched. DNA for the CDR3: TGTGCCAGCAGCTCGGGACAGAAAAACACTGAAGCTTTCTTT. Protein product: CASSSGQKNTEAFF.

V is TRBV6-6 and J is TRBJ2-1, with 13 bases lining up with TRBD2. This CDR3 region has 15 residues. The V and J ends lost 4 bases and 6 bases, in that order; junction bases with no gene match: 3. Germline V gives CDR1 MNHNY, CDR2 SVGAGI (reference sequence). CDR3 sequence: CASSLTSGGANEQFF. For the CDR3, the DNA is TGTGCCAGCAGTTTAACTAGCGGGGGGGCCAATGAGCAGTTCTTC.

This sequence joins TRBV7-3 and TRBJ2-7; D might be TRBD1 (6 bases). The germline V and J ends were trimmed by 5 bases and 1 base, with 12 bases remaining between them. The CDR3 extends over 14 amino acids. Germline V gene lookup returns CDR1 SGHTA and CDR2 FQGTGA. This CDR3 is CASSPAGQSYEQYF. The CDR3 nucleotides are TGTGCCAGCAGCCCAGCCGGACAGTCCTACGAGCAGTACTTC.

This clone was seen once. The chain recombines TRBV6-5 with TRBJ1-5; D remains ambiguous. This CDR3 region has 14 residues. V was shortened by 5 bases and J by 0 bases, with 8 bases between the two germline ends. Germline V CDR1 and CDR2: MNHEY, SVGAGI. CDR3 loop: CASSPSDSNQPQHF. CDR3 DNA sequence: TGTGCCAGCAGTCCTTCAGATAGCAATCAGCCCCAGCATTTT.